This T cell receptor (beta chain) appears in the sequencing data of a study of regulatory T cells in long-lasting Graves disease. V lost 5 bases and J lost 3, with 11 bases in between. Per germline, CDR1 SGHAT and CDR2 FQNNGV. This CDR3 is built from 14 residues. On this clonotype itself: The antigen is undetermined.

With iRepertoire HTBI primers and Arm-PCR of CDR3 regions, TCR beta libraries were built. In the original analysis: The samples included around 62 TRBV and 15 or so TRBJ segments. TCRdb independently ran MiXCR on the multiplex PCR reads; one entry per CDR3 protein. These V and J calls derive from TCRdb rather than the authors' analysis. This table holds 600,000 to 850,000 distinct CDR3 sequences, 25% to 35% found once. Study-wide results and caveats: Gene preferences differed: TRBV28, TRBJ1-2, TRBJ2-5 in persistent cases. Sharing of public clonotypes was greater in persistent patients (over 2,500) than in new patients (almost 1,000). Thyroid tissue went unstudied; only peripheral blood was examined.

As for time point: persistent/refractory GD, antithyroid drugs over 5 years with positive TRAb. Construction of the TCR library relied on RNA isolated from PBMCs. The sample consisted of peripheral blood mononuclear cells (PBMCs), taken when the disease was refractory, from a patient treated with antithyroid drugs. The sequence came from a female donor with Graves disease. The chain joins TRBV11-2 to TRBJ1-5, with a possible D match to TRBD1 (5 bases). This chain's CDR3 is CASSLQDYNQPQHF. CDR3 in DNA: TGTGCCAGCAGCCTACAGGACTACAATCAGCCCCAGCATTTT.